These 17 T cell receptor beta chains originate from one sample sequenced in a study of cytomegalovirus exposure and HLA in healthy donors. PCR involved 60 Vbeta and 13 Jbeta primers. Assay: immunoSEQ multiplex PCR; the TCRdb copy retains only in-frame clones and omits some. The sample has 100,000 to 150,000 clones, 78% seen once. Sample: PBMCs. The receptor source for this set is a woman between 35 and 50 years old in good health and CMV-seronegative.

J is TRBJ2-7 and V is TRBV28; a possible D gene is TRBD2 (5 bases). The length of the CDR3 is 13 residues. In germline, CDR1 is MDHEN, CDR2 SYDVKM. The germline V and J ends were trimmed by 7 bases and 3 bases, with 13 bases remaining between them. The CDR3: CASKRGSGYEQYF. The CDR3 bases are TGTGCCAGCAAAAGAGGGTCAGGCTACGAGCAGTACTTC.

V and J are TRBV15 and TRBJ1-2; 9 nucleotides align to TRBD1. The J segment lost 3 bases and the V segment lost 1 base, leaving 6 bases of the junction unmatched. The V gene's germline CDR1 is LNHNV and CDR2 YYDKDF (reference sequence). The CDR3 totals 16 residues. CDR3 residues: CATSRAGTGRDYGYTF. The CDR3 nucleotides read TGTGCCACCAGCAGAGCCGGGACAGGGCGCGACTATGGCTACACCTTC.

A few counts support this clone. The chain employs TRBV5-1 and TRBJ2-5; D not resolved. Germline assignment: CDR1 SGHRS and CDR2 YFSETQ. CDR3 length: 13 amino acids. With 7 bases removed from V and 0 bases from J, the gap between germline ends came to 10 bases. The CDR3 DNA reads TGCGCCAGCTCGGTCAGGCACCAAGAGACCCAGTACTTC. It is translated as CASSVRHQETQYF.

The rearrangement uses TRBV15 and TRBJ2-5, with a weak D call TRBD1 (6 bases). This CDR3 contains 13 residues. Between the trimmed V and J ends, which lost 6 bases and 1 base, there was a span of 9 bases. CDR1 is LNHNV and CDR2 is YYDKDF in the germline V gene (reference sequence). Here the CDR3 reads CATRGGSQETQYF. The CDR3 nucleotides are TGTGCCACCAGAGGGGGTTCCCAAGAGACCCAGTACTTC.

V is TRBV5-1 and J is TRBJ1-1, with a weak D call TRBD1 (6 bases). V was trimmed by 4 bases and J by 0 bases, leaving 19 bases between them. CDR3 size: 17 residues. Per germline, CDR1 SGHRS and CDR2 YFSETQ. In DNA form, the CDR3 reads TGCGCCAGCAGCAGAGGACAGTGGACCACGATGAACACTGAAGCTTTCTTT. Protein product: CASSRGQWTTMNTEAFF.

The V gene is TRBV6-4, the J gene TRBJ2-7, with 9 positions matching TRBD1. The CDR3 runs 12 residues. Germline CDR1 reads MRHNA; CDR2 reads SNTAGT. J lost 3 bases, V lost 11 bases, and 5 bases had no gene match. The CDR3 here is CAWRDRVYEQYF. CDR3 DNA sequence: TGTGCCTGGCGGGACAGGGTCTACGAGCAGTACTTC.

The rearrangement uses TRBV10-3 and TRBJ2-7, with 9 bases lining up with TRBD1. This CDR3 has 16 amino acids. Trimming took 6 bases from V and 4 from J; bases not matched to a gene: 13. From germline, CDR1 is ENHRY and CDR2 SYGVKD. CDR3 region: CAISLDRGRVGYEQYF. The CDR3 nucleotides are TGTGCCATCAGCCTAGACAGGGGGAGAGTAGGATACGAGCAGTACTTC.

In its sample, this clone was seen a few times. CDR3 sequence (DNA): TGTGCCAGCAGAAAGTATGACAGCTATGGCTACACCTTC. Its protein is CASRKYDSYGYTF. V gene TRBV28 combines with J gene TRBJ1-2, with D possibly matching TRBD1 (5 bases). This CDR3 is 13 amino acids long. Germline lookup yields CDR1 MDHEN and CDR2 SYDVKM. V was shortened by 6 bases and J by 4 bases, with 12 bases between the two germline ends.

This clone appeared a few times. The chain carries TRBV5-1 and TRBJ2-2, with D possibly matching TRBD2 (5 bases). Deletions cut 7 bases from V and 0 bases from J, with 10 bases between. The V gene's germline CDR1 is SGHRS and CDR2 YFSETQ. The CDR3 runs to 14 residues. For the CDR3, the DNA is TGCGCCAGCTTGGAGGCTCCGAACACCGGGGAGCTGTTTTTT. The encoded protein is CASLEAPNTGELFF.

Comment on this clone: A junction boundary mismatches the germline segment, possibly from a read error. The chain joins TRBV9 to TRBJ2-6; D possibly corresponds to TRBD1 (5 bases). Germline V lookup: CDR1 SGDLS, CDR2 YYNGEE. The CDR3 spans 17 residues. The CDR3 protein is CASSVGQISSGANGLTF. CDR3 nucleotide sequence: TGTGCCAGCAGCGTAGGACAGATAAGCTCTGGGGCCAACGGCCTGACTTTC.

The CDR3, as DNA: TGTGCCAGCAGTTACTCGGCAGATTATACCTACGAGCAGTACTTC. Its translation is CASSYSADYTYEQYF. V usage is TRBV6-5 and J usage is TRBJ2-7; the D is unclear. The germline V and J ends were trimmed by 0 bases and 2 bases, with 11 bases remaining between them. Germline V gene lookup returns CDR1 MNHEY and CDR2 SVGAGI. The CDR3 is 15 amino acids.

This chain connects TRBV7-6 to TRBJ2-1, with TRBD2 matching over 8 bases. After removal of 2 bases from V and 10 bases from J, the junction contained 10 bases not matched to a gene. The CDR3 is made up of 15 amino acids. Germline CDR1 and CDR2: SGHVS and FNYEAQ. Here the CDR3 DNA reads TGTGCCAGCAGCTTATACTGGACTAGCTCGGCCGAGCAGTTCTTC. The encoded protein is CASSLYWTSSAEQFF.

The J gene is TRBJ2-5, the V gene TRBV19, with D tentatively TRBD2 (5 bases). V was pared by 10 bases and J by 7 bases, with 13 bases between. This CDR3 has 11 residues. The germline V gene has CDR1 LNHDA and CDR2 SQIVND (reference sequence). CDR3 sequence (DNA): TGTGCCACCCGGAAGGCGGGGACCCAGTACTTC. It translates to CATRKAGTQYF.

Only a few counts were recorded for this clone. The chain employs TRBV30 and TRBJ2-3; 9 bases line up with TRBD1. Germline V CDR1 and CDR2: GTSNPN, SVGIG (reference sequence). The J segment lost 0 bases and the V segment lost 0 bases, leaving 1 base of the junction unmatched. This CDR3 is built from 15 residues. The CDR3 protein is CAWSVGQGSTDTQYF. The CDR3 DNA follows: TGTGCCTGGAGTGTTGGACAGGGGAGCACAGATACGCAGTATTTT.

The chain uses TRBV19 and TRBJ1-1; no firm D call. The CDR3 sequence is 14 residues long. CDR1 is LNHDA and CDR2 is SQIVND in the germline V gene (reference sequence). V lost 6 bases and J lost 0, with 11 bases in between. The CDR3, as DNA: TGTGCCAGTAGAGACTGGAGCATGAACACTGAAGCTTTCTTT. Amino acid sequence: CASRDWSMNTEAFF.

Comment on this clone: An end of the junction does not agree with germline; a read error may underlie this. The CDR3 region has the DNA TGTGCCAGCAGTGTATGGACAGGGGGCGAGGGCAAAAACAGTCAGTACTTC. It specifies CASSVWTGGEGKNSQYF. J is TRBJ2-4 and V is TRBV27; 11 positions agree with TRBD1. Germline CDR1 reads MNHEY; CDR2 reads SMNVEV (reference sequence). This CDR3 is 17 amino acids long.

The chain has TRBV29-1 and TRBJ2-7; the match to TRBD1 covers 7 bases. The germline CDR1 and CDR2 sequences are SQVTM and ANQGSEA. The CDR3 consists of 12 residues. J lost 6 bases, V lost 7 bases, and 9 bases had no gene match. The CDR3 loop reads CSASDRAGEQYF. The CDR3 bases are TGCAGCGCGTCCGACAGGGCGGGCGAGCAGTACTTC.